This TCR beta chain was found in a study of neurological immune-mediated disorders. J lost 7 bases, V lost 0 bases, and 8 bases had no gene match. CDR1 and CDR2 from the germline V gene are DFQATT and SNEGSKA (reference sequence). CDR3 length: 14 residues. The study's findings and limits: Multiple sclerosis, the disease with the least TCR clonal expansion, fell below healthy controls, whereas HTLV-1-associated myelopathy showed the most.

The unsorted libraries were made from 2 million PBMCs kept at -80 C. This clonotype has ten or more counts. Its antigen is unknown. Synthesis of cDNA was carried out by template-switch 5'RACE. The reaction used 10-nucleotide random UMIs. The yield of each sequencing run was over 170 million TCR-beta sequences from 15-18 subjects. TCRdb independently ran MiXCR on the 5' RACE reads; one entry per CDR3 protein. The profile covers 39,000 or so distinct CDR3 sequences, with about 2.5% appearing a single time and approximately 12% taken by the ten largest. The TCR sequence derives from a man under 40 with multiple sclerosis. This chain connects TRBV20-1 to TRBJ2-7; 8 nucleotides match TRBD2. Sequencing was carried out using PBMCs. CDR3: CSARDGRAGYEQYF. The CDR3 DNA reads as TGCAGTGCTAGAGACGGGAGGGCCGGATATGAGCAGTACTTC.